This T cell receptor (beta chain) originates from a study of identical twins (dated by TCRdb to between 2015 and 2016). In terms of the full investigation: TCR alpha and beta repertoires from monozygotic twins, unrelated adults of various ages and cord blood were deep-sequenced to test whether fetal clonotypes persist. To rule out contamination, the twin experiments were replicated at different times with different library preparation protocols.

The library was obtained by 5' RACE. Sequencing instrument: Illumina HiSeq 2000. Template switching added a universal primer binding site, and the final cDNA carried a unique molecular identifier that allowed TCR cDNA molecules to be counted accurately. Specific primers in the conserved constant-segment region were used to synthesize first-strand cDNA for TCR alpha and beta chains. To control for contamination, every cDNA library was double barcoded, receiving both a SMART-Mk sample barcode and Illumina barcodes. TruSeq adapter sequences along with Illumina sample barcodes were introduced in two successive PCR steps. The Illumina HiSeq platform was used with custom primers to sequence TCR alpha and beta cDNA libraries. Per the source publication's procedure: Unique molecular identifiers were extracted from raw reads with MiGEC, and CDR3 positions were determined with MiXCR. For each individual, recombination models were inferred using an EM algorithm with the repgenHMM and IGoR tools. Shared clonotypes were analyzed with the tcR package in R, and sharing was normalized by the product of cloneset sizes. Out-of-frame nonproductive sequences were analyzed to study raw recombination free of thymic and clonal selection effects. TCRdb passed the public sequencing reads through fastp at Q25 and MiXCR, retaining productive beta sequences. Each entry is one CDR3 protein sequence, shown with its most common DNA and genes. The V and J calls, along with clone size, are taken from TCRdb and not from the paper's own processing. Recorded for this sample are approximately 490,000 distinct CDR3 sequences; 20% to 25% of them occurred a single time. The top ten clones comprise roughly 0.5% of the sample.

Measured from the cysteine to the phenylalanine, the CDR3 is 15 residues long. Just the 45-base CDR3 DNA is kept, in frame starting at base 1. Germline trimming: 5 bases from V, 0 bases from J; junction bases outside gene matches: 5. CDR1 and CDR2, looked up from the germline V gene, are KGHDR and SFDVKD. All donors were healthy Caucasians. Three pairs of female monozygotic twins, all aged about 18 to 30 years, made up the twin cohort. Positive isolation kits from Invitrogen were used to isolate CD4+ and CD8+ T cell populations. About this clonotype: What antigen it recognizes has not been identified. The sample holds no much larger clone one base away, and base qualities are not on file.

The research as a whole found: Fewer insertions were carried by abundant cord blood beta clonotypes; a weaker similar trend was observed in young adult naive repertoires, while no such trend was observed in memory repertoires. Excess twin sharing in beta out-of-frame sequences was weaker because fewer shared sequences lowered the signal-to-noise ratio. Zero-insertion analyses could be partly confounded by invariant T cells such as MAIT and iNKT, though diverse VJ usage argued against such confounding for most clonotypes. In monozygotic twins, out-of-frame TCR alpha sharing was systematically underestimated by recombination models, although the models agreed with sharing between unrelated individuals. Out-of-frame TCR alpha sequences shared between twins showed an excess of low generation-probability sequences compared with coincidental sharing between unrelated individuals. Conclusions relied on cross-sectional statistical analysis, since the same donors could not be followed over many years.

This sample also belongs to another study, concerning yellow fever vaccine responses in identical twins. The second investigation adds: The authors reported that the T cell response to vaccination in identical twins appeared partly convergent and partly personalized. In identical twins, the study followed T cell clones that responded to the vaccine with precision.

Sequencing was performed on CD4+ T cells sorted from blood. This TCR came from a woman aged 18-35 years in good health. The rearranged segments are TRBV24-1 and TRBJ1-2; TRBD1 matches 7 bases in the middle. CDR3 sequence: CATSATGEANYGYTF. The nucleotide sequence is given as TGTGCCACCAGTGCCACAGGGGAGGCTAACTATGGCTACACCTTC.